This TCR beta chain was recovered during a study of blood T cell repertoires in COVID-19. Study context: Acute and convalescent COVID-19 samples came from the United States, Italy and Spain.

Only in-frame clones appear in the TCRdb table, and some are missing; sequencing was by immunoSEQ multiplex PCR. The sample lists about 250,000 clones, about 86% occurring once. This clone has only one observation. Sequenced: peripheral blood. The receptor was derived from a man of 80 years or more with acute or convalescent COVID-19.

The CDR3 spells CASSQGLAGGAKTQYF. The CDR3 nucleotides are TGCGCCAGCAGCCAAGGACTAGCGGGAGGGGCAAAGACCCAGTACTTC. This rearrangement joins TRBV4-1 to TRBJ2-5; 14 nucleotides align to TRBD2. With V trimmed by 1 base and J by 6 bases, 4 bases remained unmatched. This CDR3 comprises 16 residues. Germline V gene sequence: CDR1 MGHRA, CDR2 YSYEKL.